This T cell receptor beta chain comes out of a study of T cell clonality in common variable immunodeficiency. Worth noting for this clone: What it binds is not known. The read stops 3 residues short of the end of the CDR3; the missing end is completed from the germline J gene.

General study results and limits: Common variable immunodeficiency TCR beta sequences reportedly had fewer deletions and N-nucleotide insertions. Patient heterogeneity in the CVID cohort limited correlations between repertoire features and clinical complications. Fewer TCRbeta clones were shared among CVID subjects than controls. The cause of increased CVID clonality remains unclear without subpopulation sequencing.

Donors gave about 5 to 8.5 ml heparinized peripheral whole blood. Sequencing used immunoSEQ multiplex PCR; TCRdb keeps in-frame clones, though not all of them. Listed for the sample are 14,000 or so clones, none seen a single time. V was trimmed by 2 bases and J by 6 bases, leaving 11 bases between them. The germline CDR1 and CDR2 sequences are SGHTA and FQGNSA. The length of the CDR3 is 13 residues. Source material: peripheral blood mononuclear cells. The source is a human donor with common variable immunodeficiency. The chain combines TRBV7-2 with TRBJ2-7; D unclear. CDR3 sequence: CASSLYGPREQYF. The sequenced CDR3 bases are TGTGCCAGCAGCTTATATGGGCCACGCGAG.